Following are 21 T cell receptor beta chains from one sample sequenced in a study of cytomegalovirus exposure and HLA in healthy donors. It was with 60 Vbeta and 13 Jbeta primers that the PCR ran. Sequencing was performed with immunoSEQ multiplex PCR; in TCRdb, only in-frame clones are kept and a portion is missing. The profile shows around 160,000 clones, 83% of them singletons. The material sequenced was PBMCs. The receptor set was obtained from a man aged 50-60 years in good health and CMV-seropositive.

This clone was picked up one time. The gene calls are TRBV9 and TRBJ1-1; D gene ambiguous. Between the trimmed V and J ends, which lost 0 bases and 5 bases, there was a span of 11 bases. The CDR3 is 14 residues long. Per germline, CDR1 SGDLS and CDR2 YYNGEE. CDR3 DNA: TGTGCCAGCAGCGTAGGGGCCGCTGGGACTGAAGCTTTCTTT. This sequence encodes CASSVGAAGTEAFF. Looking up the rest from reference TRBV9 and TRBJ1-1 gives the full variable domain: DSGVTQTPKHLITATGQRVTLRCSPRSGDLSVYWYQQSLDQGLQFLIQYYNGEERAKGNILERFSAQQFPDLHSELNLSSLELGDSALYFCASSVGAAGTEAFFGQGTRLTVV.

The chain employs TRBV23-1 and TRBJ1-4; D not resolved. TRBV23-1 is an ORF for which the function is uncertain. CDR3 size: 16 residues. V was shortened by 3 bases and J by 4 bases, with 15 bases between the two germline ends. CDR3 protein: CASSHGPRAYNEKLFF. For the CDR3, the DNA is TGCGCCAGCAGTCACGGCCCCCGAGCGTATAATGAAAAACTGTTTTTT.

The genes are TRBV4-1 and TRBJ2-7, with 9 positions matching TRBD2. From germline, CDR1 is MGHRA and CDR2 YSYEKL. This CDR3 is built from 14 residues. Trimming took 4 bases from V and 3 from J; bases not matched to a gene: 4. CDR3 sequence reads: CASSLAGEGYEQYF. CDR3 bases: TGCGCCAGCAGCCTAGCGGGAGAGGGCTACGAGCAGTACTTC.

This chain links TRBV6-6 with TRBJ1-1, with 7 bases matching TRBD1. The V gene end was trimmed by 4 bases and the J gene end by 4 bases; junction bases not matched to a gene: 9. The CDR3 extends over 15 amino acids. Germline V gene data show CDR1 as MNHNY and CDR2 as SVGAGI (reference sequence). CDR3 amino acids: CASSSRRTGATEAFF. CDR3 coding DNA: TGTGCCAGCAGTTCCCGTCGCACAGGGGCCACTGAAGCTTTCTTT.

V is TRBV28 and J is TRBJ1-5; tentative D call: TRBD1 (6 bases). The CDR3 spans 15 residues. Trimming shortened V by 5 bases and J by 4 bases, and 15 bases separated the two germline ends. In germline, CDR1 is MDHEN, CDR2 SYDVKM. The CDR3 loop reads CASSTGLRGNQPQHF. The CDR3 region has the DNA TGTGCCAGCAGTACAGGGCTAAGAGGAAATCAGCCCCAGCATTTT.

The chain combines TRBV5-1 with TRBJ1-1, with D possibly being TRBD1 (6 bases). CDR1 is SGHRS and CDR2 is YFSETQ in the germline V gene. V was cut by 4 bases and J by 5 bases, with 9 bases left in between. This CDR3 region has 12 residues. This chain's CDR3 is CASSQQGTEAFF. Written as DNA, the CDR3 is TGCGCCAGCAGCCAACAGGGTACTGAAGCTTTCTTT.

The chain has TRBV7-9 and TRBJ1-4, with 8 nucleotides matching TRBD1. J was trimmed by 7 bases and V by 5 bases; bases with no gene match: 9. The CDR3 is 15 amino acids. The germline V gene has CDR1 SEHNR and CDR2 FQNEAQ (reference sequence). CDR3 DNA sequence: TGTGCCAGCAGCCCTGGACAGGGAGAAGCTGAAAAACTGTTTTTT. Its translation: CASSPGQGEAEKLFF.

As DNA, the CDR3 is TGTGCCAGCATTCTAGCGGGGGGGCGGTACGAGCAGTACTTC. Its protein product is CASILAGGRYEQYF. The chain links TRBV2 to TRBJ2-7, with 12 bases that match TRBD2. The germline V gene encodes CDR1 SNHLY and CDR2 FYNNEI. The CDR3 is 14 amino acids. V dropped 7 bases and J dropped 4; count of bases not matched to a gene: 5.

The chain employs TRBV11-2 and TRBJ1-1; tentatively, D is TRBD1 (5 bases). The CDR3 extends over 12 amino acids. V was clipped by 6 bases and J by 4 bases, with 9 bases between them. Germline CDR1 and CDR2: SGHAT and FQNNGV. The CDR3 DNA sequence: TGTGCCAGCAGTTCAGGGTTCACTGAAGCTTTCTTT. Translation gives CASSSGFTEAFF. Combining the CDR3 with reference TRBV11-2 and TRBJ1-1 gives the whole variable domain EAGVAQSPRYKIIEKRQSVAFWCNPISGHATLYWYQQILGQGPKLLIQFQNNGVVDDSQLPKDRFSAERLKGVDSTLKIQPAKLEDSAVYLCASSSGFTEAFFGQGTRLTVV.

Here the CDR3 DNA reads TGTGCCAGCACCCTGACAGGGGGGGACTACGAGCAGTACTTC. Amino acids: CASTLTGGDYEQYF. The rearrangement joins TRBV6-6 to TRBJ2-7; 9 bases line up with TRBD1. The V and J ends lost 7 bases and 3 bases, in that order; junction bases with no gene match: 7. Germline-derived CDR1 and CDR2 are MNHNY and SVGAGI (reference sequence). The CDR3 spans 14 residues.

J is TRBJ2-5 and V is TRBV5-5; tentatively, D is TRBD1 (6 bases). Germline-derived CDR1 and CDR2 are SGHKS and YYEKEE (reference sequence). The CDR3 consists of 12 residues. Between the trimmed V and J ends, which lost 7 bases and 8 bases, there was a span of 15 bases. CDR3 amino acids: CASLGQTTTQYF. The CDR3 DNA follows: TGTGCCAGCCTCGGACAGACTACAACCCAGTACTTC.

This clone came up a few times. The rearrangement uses TRBV10-1 and TRBJ2-3, with 7 positions matching TRBD2. This CDR3 region has 13 residues. Germline loops: CDR1 WNHNN, CDR2 SYGVQD (reference sequence). V shed 5 bases, J shed 5 bases, and the junction held 4 bases outside the gene matches. CDR3 residues: CASSTPGGDTQYF. CDR3 DNA sequence: TGCGCCAGCAGTACCCCGGGAGGAGATACGCAGTATTTT.

The V call is TRBV6-5, the J call TRBJ1-4; D is perhaps TRBD1 (6 bases). This CDR3 is built from 13 residues. Between the trimmed V and J ends, which lost 7 bases and 8 bases, there was a span of 14 bases. Germline CDR1 reads MNHEY; CDR2 reads SVGAGI. This CDR3 is CASTGGLGEKLFF. The CDR3 region has the DNA TGTGCCAGCACCGGGGGGCTAGGAGAAAAACTGTTTTTT.

The V call is TRBV18, the J call TRBJ2-7; D ambiguous. The CDR3 is 13 residues long. The germline gives CDR1 KGHSH, CDR2 LQKENI. The V end was cut by 4 bases, the J end by 4 bases, with 11 bases between. CDR3 DNA: TGTGCCAGCTCACTACAAGACGGGTACGAGCAGTACTTC. As protein: CASSLQDGYEQYF.

The chain links TRBV7-2 to TRBJ2-5; weak D call: TRBD2 (6 bases). This CDR3 region has 15 residues. Per germline, CDR1 SGHTA and CDR2 FQGNSA. V was trimmed by 5 bases and J by 5 bases, leaving 18 bases between them. CDR3 sequence (DNA): TGTGCCAGCAGCCGGGTGGCTAGGAGGGCGGAGACCCAGTACTTC. Its translation is CASSRVARRAETQYF.

The chain employs TRBV7-8 and TRBJ2-7; D is perhaps TRBD1 (6 bases). V lost 5 bases to trimming and J lost 7 bases, with 15 bases between them. The CDR3 is 13 amino acids. Germline V gives CDR1 SGHVS, CDR2 FQNEAQ. CDR3 residues: CASSRTGQREQYF. For the CDR3, the DNA is TGTGCCAGCAGCCGAACAGGGCAGCGAGAGCAGTACTTC.

The chain uses TRBV2 and TRBJ2-4, with 8 bases aligning to TRBD1. The ends lost 2 bases at V and 6 bases at J; junction bases unmatched: 6. CDR3 length: 15 residues. The germline CDR1 and CDR2 sequences are SNHLY and FYNNEI. The CDR3: CASSERGTGVNIQYF. The CDR3 nucleotides read TGTGCCAGCAGTGAAAGGGGGACAGGAGTAAACATTCAGTACTTC.

This clone was seen a handful of times. This chain joins TRBV2 and TRBJ2-1, with 12 bases lining up with TRBD2. J lost 0 bases, V lost 6 bases, and 6 bases had no gene match. CDR1 and CDR2 (germline): SNHLY, FYNNEI. There are 17 residues in the CDR3. CDR3 sequence: CASSRTSGGISYNEQFF. CDR3 nucleotide sequence: TGTGCCAGCAGCCGAACTAGCGGGGGGATCTCCTACAATGAGCAGTTCTTC.

This clone has more than one count but fewer than ten. The genes are TRBV11-2 and TRBJ2-5; weak D call: TRBD1 (6 bases). The CDR3 contains 13 residues. The germline CDR1 and CDR2 sequences are SGHAT and FQNNGV. V was trimmed by 6 bases and J by 0 bases, leaving 8 bases between them. The CDR3 reads CASSRDNQETQYF. CDR3 nucleotide sequence: TGTGCCAGCAGTCGGGACAACCAAGAGACCCAGTACTTC.

V gene TRBV5-1 combines with J gene TRBJ2-3, with TRBD2 identical over 11 bases. The CDR3 is made up of 16 amino acids. CDR1 SGHRS and CDR2 YFSETQ come from the germline V gene. The trim removed 4 bases at V and 2 bases at J, leaving 6 bases unmatched. The CDR3 DNA reads TGCGCCAGCAGCGGGGGGACTAGCGGAAACACAGATACGCAGTATTTT. It yields the protein CASSGGTSGNTDTQYF.

This clone was seen more than once but under ten times. V gene TRBV4-3 combines with J gene TRBJ2-1; 14 bases align to TRBD2. The CDR3 is 17 amino acids. Looked up from germline, CDR1 is LGHNA and CDR2 is YSLEER. V trimming: 0 bases; J trimming: 7 bases; junction bases outside the gene matches: 5. The CDR3: CASSQDFGTSGGNEQFF. As DNA, the CDR3 is TGCGCCAGCAGCCAAGATTTTGGGACTAGCGGGGGAAATGAGCAGTTCTTC.